A single T cell receptor (beta chain) is shown here with its context. Assay used: immunoSEQ multiplex PCR; TCRdb lists only in-frame clones, some missing. The sample holds hundreds of thousands of clones, 80% to 90% seen once. The V gene's germline CDR1 is MNHEY and CDR2 SMNVEV (reference sequence). The CDR3 totals 15 residues. The V segment lost 5 bases and the J segment 8 bases; nucleotides outside the gene matches: 8. Adults between roughly 18 and 90 years of age took part from about 24 US areas. Cohorts were assigned according to the clinical history that participants reported. The data originate from a study of blood T cell repertoires in COVID-19. Study-level background: Researchers got acute and convalescent COVID-19 samples from the United States, Italy and Spain. From T cells, B-cell-depleted T cells, or PBMCs came the material, which was cDNA or gDNA.

Material for sequencing was PBMCs or T cells enriched from blood (not recorded which). This sequence originates from a man aged 30 to 45 who had recovered from COVID-19. The V and J genes are TRBV27 and TRBJ2-2; 10 positions match TRBD1. CDR3 sequence reads: CASSPRDRGPGELFF. The CDR3, as DNA: TGTGCCAGCAGTCCCCGGGACAGGGGTCCTGGGGAGCTGTTTTTT.